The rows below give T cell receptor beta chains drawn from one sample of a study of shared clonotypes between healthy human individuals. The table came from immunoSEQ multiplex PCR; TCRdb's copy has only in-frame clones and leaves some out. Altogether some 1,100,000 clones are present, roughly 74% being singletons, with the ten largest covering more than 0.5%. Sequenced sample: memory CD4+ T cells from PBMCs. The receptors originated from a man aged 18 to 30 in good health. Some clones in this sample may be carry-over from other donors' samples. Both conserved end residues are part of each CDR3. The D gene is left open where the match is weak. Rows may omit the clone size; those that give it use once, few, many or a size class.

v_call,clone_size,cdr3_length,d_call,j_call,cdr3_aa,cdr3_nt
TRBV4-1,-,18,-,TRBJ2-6,CASSKRQAEPSGANVLTF,TGCGCCAGCAGCAAAAGACAGGCGGAGCCCTCTGGGGCCAACGTCCTGACTTTC
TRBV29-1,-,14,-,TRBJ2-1,CSVEGQGSGNEQFF,TGCAGCGTTGAGGGGCAGGGGTCCGGTAATGAGCAGTTCTTC
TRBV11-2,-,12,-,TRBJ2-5,CASSSLPETQYF,TGTGCCAGCAGCTCCCTTCCAGAGACCCAGTACTTC
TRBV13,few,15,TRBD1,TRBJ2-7,CASSPRRTGRGEQYF,TGTGCCAGCAGCCCACGTCGGACAGGAAGAGGCGAGCAGTACTTC
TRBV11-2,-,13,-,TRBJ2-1,CASTWDLYNEQFF,TGTGCCAGCACCTGGGACCTCTACAATGAGCAGTTCTTC
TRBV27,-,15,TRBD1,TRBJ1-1,CASSHVGQGATEAFF,TGTGCCAGCAGCCACGTGGGACAGGGGGCGACTGAAGCTTTCTTT
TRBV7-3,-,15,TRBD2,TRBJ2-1,CASSRAVAGDNEQFF,TGTGCCAGCAGCCGCGCGGTAGCGGGCGACAATGAGCAGTTCTTC
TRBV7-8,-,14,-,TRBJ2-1,CASSFTGAGDEQFF,TGTGCCAGCAGCTTCACGGGGGCTGGGGATGAGCAGTTCTTC
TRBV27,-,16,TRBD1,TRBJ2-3,CASSLLTGASTDTQYF,TGTGCCAGCAGTTTGTTGACAGGGGCAAGCACAGATACGCAGTATTTT
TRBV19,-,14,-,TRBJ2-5,CASSIWSSQETQYF,TGTGCCAGTAGTATTTGGTCAAGCCAAGAGACCCAGTACTTC
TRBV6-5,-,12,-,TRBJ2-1,CASSSSLDEQFF,TGTGCCAGCAGTTCCTCTCTGGATGAGCAGTTCTTC
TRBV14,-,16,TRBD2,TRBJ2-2,CASSRGLAGNTGELFF,TGTGCCAGCAGCCGCGGACTAGCGGGAAACACCGGGGAGCTGTTTTTT
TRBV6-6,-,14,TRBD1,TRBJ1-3,CASRTGDSGNTIYF,TGTGCCAGCAGAACAGGGGACTCTGGAAACACCATATATTTT
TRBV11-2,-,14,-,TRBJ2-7,CASSSLTEPYEQYF,TGTGCCAGCAGCTCGTTGACAGAGCCATACGAGCAGTACTTC
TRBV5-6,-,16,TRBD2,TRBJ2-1,CASSSVAGARNNEQFF,TGTGCCAGCAGCTCGGTAGCGGGAGCTCGGAACAATGAGCAGTTCTTC
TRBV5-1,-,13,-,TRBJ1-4,CASSSVLNEKLFF,TGCGCCAGCAGCTCTGTGCTTAATGAAAAACTGTTTTTT
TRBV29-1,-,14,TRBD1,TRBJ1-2,CSVENRDSNYGYTF,TGCAGCGTAGAAAACCGGGACAGCAACTATGGCTACACCTTC
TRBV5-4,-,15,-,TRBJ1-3,CASSLDGGLGNTIYF,TGTGCCAGCAGCTTGGATGGGGGGCTCGGAAACACCATATATTTT
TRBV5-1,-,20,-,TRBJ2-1,CASSLGALGGKASSYNEQFF,TGCGCCAGCAGCTTAGGCGCATTAGGCGGAAAGGCAAGCTCCTACAATGAGCAGTTCTTC
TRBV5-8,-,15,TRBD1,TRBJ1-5,CASSLVRGKHQPQHF,TGTGCCAGCAGCTTGGTCAGGGGGAAACATCAGCCCCAGCATTTT
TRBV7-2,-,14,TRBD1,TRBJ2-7,CASSDRGIGYEQYF,TGTGCCAGCAGTGACAGGGGTATAGGCTACGAGCAGTACTTC
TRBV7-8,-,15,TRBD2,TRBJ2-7,CASSQGLAEIYEQYF,TGTGCCAGCAGCCAGGGACTAGCGGAGATCTACGAGCAGTACTTC
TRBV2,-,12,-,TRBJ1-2,CASRDNVYGYTF,TGTGCCAGCAGGGACAATGTCTATGGCTACACCTTC